This passage covers 27 T cell receptor beta chains from one sample sequenced in a study of early T cells in non-severe SARS-CoV-2 infection. TCRdb independently ran MiXCR on the 5' RACE reads; one entry per CDR3 protein. The sample records around 26,000 distinct CDR3 sequences, about 4.8% being singletons. The sequenced material came from whole blood. These receptor sequences come from an adult who was a healthcare worker with PCR-confirmed SARS-CoV-2 infection or an uninfected control (not recorded which).

This clonotype was picked up many times. The V gene is TRBV20-1, the J gene TRBJ1-6, with D tentatively TRBD1 (5 bases). V lost 1 base and J 8 bases, leaving 12 bases between the germline ends. Germline V gene data show CDR1 as DFQATT and CDR2 as SNEGSKA (reference sequence). The CDR3 spans 14 residues. CDR3 sequence reads: CSARAEGVHSPLHF. The CDR3 DNA sequence: TGCAGTGCTAGAGCAGAAGGGGTCCATTCACCCCTCCACTTT.

As to this clonotype: Just one base apart from a much larger clone, this may be a read error. The final CDR3 position lacks the conserved phenylalanine or tryptophan, pointing to a likely read error. The chain is built from TRBV7-9 and TRBJ2-3; no clear D. The germline V and J ends were trimmed by 3 bases and 3 bases, with 10 bases remaining between them. Germline CDR1 and CDR2: SEHNR and FQNEAQ (reference sequence). This CDR3 contains 14 residues. CDR3 amino acids: CASSLQVRTDTQYS. CDR3 DNA: TGTGCCAGCAGCTTGCAAGTTCGGACAGATACGCAGTATTCT.

This clonotype has ten or more counts. The chain recombines TRBV7-2 with TRBJ2-1; 8 nucleotides align to TRBD1. V lost 5 bases to trimming and J lost 1 base; unmatched junction nucleotides: 4. Germline lookup yields CDR1 SGHTA and CDR2 FQGNSA. This CDR3 has 15 residues. The CDR3 reads CASSRRQGSYNEQFF. The CDR3 DNA follows: TGTGCCAGCAGCCGACGACAGGGGTCCTACAATGAGCAGTTCTTC.

The chain couples TRBV5-1 to TRBJ2-7; 7 bases agree with TRBD1. The V segment lost 3 bases and the J segment 0 bases; nucleotides outside the gene matches: 3. CDR3 length: 14 residues. The germline gives CDR1 SGHRS, CDR2 YFSETQ. This chain's CDR3 is CASSSGTVSYEQYF. CDR3 coding DNA: TGCGCCAGCAGCTCGGGGACAGTCTCCTACGAGCAGTACTTC.

This clonotype has a count of ten or more. J is TRBJ1-4 and V is TRBV7-2; D uncertain. The CDR3 is 15 amino acids. Germline loops: CDR1 SGHTA, CDR2 FQGNSA. V was clipped by 3 bases and J by 0 bases, with 8 bases between them. CDR3 in DNA: TGTGCCAGCAGCTTGGACGGCGCAACTAATGAAAAACTGTTTTTT. Protein sequence: CASSLDGATNEKLFF.

V is TRBV7-2 and J is TRBJ1-1; tentative D call: TRBD1 (6 bases). With 4 bases removed from V and 1 base from J, the gap between germline ends came to 10 bases. CDR1 and CDR2 (germline): SGHTA, FQGNSA. The CDR3 length is 14 residues. The CDR3 here is CASSSTGRNTEAFF. The CDR3 coding sequence is TGTGCCAGCAGCTCGACAGGCCGGAACACTGAAGCTTTCTTT. Full variable domain (outside the CDR3, taken from reference TRBV7-2 and TRBJ1-1): GAGVSQSPSNKVTEKGKDVELRCDPISGHTALYWYRQSLGQGLEFLIYFQGNSAPDKSGLPSDRFSAERTGGSVSTLTIQRTQQEDSAVYLCASSSTGRNTEAFFGQGTRLTVV.

This clonotype was counted at least ten times. The rearrangement links TRBV5-1 to TRBJ2-3; the D gene is possibly TRBD1 (6 bases). Between the trimmed V and J ends, which lost 1 base and 2 bases, there was a span of 17 bases. Germline V gives CDR1 SGHRS, CDR2 YFSETQ. CDR3 length equals 17 residues. CDR3: CASSLLGQSSPTDTQYF. DNA of the CDR3: TGCGCCAGCAGCTTGCTCGGACAGTCGTCCCCCACAGATACGCAGTATTTT.

Sample share makes this clonotype medium-sized (0.01 to 0.1%). The gene calls are TRBV12-3 or TRBV12-4 and TRBJ2-1; 7 bases are a match to TRBD2. This CDR3 comprises 17 residues. V shed 5 bases and J 1 base; nucleotides not matched to a gene: 11. CDR3: CASSPLPGRGSYNEQFF. CDR3 in DNA: TGTGCCAGCAGTCCCCTGCCGGGGCGGGGGTCCTACAATGAGCAGTTCTTC.

This clonotype turned up a few times. V is TRBV29-1 and J is TRBJ2-1; 11 bases align to TRBD1. This CDR3 spans 13 amino acids. The V and J ends lost 7 bases and 9 bases, in that order; junction bases with no gene match: 8. Germline assignment: CDR1 SQVTM and CDR2 ANQGSEA. The CDR3 is CSAPGQGESEQFF. Written as DNA, the CDR3 is TGCAGCGCGCCGGGACAGGGGGAGAGTGAGCAGTTCTTC.

For the CDR3, the DNA is TGTGCCAGCAGTTACTCAGGGACCTCGATCACTGAAGCTTTCTTT. Residues: CASSYSGTSITEAFF. This chain links TRBV6-5 with TRBJ1-1; TRBD1 is a possible D gene (5 bases). Trimming shortened V by 0 bases and J by 4 bases, and 12 bases separated the two germline ends. Germline CDR1 MNHEY, CDR2 SVGAGI. This CDR3 region has 15 residues.

This clonotype was recorded a few times. V is TRBV29-1 and J is TRBJ1-2, with a tentative D call TRBD1 (6 bases). V gave up 5 bases and J gave up 5 bases, with 12 bases separating them. CDR1 and CDR2 (germline): SQVTM, ANQGSEA. This CDR3 contains 12 residues. The CDR3, as DNA: TGCAGCGTTTTGGACAGCTATTATGGCTACACCTTC. Translation: CSVLDSYYGYTF.

This clonotype was recorded at least ten times. This sequence joins TRBV11-2 and TRBJ2-1; tentative D call: TRBD2 (5 bases). CDR1 SGHAT and CDR2 FQNNGV come from the germline V gene. The ends were cut back, 0 bases at V and 9 bases at J, with 12 bases in the middle. The CDR3 is 14 amino acids. The CDR3 nucleotides read TGTGCCAGCAGCTTAGAGGCGGGTTCCCCTGAGCAGTTCTTC. Residues: CASSLEAGSPEQFF.

This clonotype was detected many times. The V and J genes are TRBV3-1 and TRBJ2-3; no clear D gene. The CDR3 runs 12 residues. Germline CDR1 and CDR2: LGHDT and YNNKEL (reference sequence). The V end lost 1 base, the J end lost 14 bases, and 13 bases lay between the germline ends. In DNA form, the CDR3 reads TGTGCCAGCAGCCAAGCCCAATCCCCTGGGTATTTT. Protein product: CASSQAQSPGYF.

The chain couples TRBV5-1 to TRBJ2-2; no definite D call. The CDR3 length is 15 residues. Trimming pared 0 bases from V and 2 bases from J, leaving 8 bases between. Per germline, CDR1 SGHRS and CDR2 YFSETQ. The CDR3: CASSLGTANTGELFF. The CDR3 DNA follows: TGCGCCAGCAGCTTGGGGACGGCCAACACCGGGGAGCTGTTTTTT.

A few counts support this clonotype. CDR3 loop: CATSTGPVPSYEQYF. DNA for the CDR3: TGTGCCACCAGCACCGGGCCTGTTCCCTCCTACGAGCAGTACTTC. The V and J genes are TRBV15 and TRBJ2-7; no reliable D call. The CDR3 is made up of 15 amino acids. The germline gives CDR1 LNHNV, CDR2 YYDKDF (reference sequence). Trimming removed 4 bases at V and 0 bases at J, with 13 bases between. Complete variable domain (other parts from reference TRBV15 and TRBJ2-7): DAMVIQNPRYQVTQFGKPVTLSCSQTLNHNVMYWYQQKSSQAPKLLFHYYDKDFNNEADTPDNFQSRRPNTSFCFLDIRSPGLGDTAMYLCATSTGPVPSYEQYFGPGTRLTVT.

This clonotype was seen more than once but under ten times. This sequence joins TRBV5-5 and TRBJ1-1; 8 nucleotides line up with TRBD1. Germline lookup yields CDR1 SGHKS and CDR2 YYEKEE (reference sequence). The trim removed 0 bases at V and 5 bases at J, leaving 9 bases unmatched. This CDR3 has 16 residues. The CDR3 is CASSLGRGLIYTEAFF. The CDR3 region has the DNA TGTGCCAGCAGCTTGGGCAGGGGGCTGATTTATACTGAAGCTTTCTTT.

This clonotype was observed at least ten times. The rearrangement links TRBV6-1 to TRBJ1-6; D perhaps matches TRBD1 (6 bases). The CDR3 consists of 17 residues. Germline V gene sequence: CDR1 MNHNS, CDR2 SASEGT. Trimming pared 6 bases from V and 0 bases from J, leaving 15 bases between. DNA of the CDR3: TGTGCCAGCAGAGATAGACAGGACAGCTCCTATAATTCACCCCTCCACTTT. It encodes CASRDRQDSSYNSPLHF.

This clonotype was seen many times. V and J are TRBV10-3 and TRBJ1-1; no clear D gene. Germline-derived CDR1 and CDR2 are ENHRY and SYGVKD. The CDR3 sequence is 14 residues long. V was trimmed by 0 bases and J by 6 bases, leaving 11 bases between them. The DNA for the CDR3 is TGTGCCATCAGTGAGTCGAAGGATTCCGCTGAAGCTTTCTTT. This gives the protein CAISESKDSAEAFF.

The rearrangement links TRBV6-5 to TRBJ2-1; the match to TRBD2 covers 15 bases. This CDR3 is built from 16 residues. The germline V gene encodes CDR1 MNHEY and CDR2 SVGAGI. The V gene end was trimmed by 5 bases and the J gene end by 7 bases; junction bases not matched to a gene: 6. The CDR3, as DNA: TGTGCCAGCAGTCAAGGGACTAGCGGGGGGCGAAATGAGCAGTTCTTC. Translated: CASSQGTSGGRNEQFF.

The sample holds a few counts of this clonotype. The chain is built from TRBV6-5 and TRBJ2-7, with TRBD2 matching 8 bases. With V trimmed by 8 bases and J by 3 bases, 6 bases remained unmatched. The CDR3 consists of 13 residues. Germline V lookup: CDR1 MNHEY, CDR2 SVGAGI. The CDR3 DNA reads TGTGCCAGCCGGACTAGCCGTGGCTACGAGCAGTACTTC. It is translated as CASRTSRGYEQYF.

This clonotype was found many times. CDR3 nucleotide sequence: TGTGCCAGCAGCCAGTTAAGCATGAACACTGAAGCTTTCTTT. Its translation: CASSQLSMNTEAFF. The V and J genes are TRBV4-2 and TRBJ1-1; unclear D gene. The germline V gene encodes CDR1 LGHNA and CDR2 YNFKEQ. V was clipped by 3 bases and J by 0 bases, with 8 bases between them. The CDR3 extends over 14 amino acids.

This clonotype was detected many times. This chain connects TRBV7-2 to TRBJ2-7; D is unclear. This CDR3 contains 16 residues. CDR1 is SGHTA and CDR2 is FQGNSA in the germline V gene. The V end was cut by 1 base, the J end by 9 bases, with 22 bases between. In DNA, the CDR3 is TGTGCCAGCAGCTTAGGGGTCTCCGGTAGTCCGACTCGGCAGTACTTC. Amino acids: CASSLGVSGSPTRQYF.

This clonotype was picked up many times. This sequence joins TRBV12-3 or TRBV12-4 and TRBJ1-5; D is unclear. V lost 6 bases and J 4 bases, leaving 10 bases between the germline ends. This CDR3 is built from 13 residues. The CDR3 region has the DNA TGTGCCAGCAGGACGATGGATAATCAGCCCCAGCATTTT. This encodes CASRTMDNQPQHF.

In its sample, this clonotype is medium-sized. This chain uses TRBV6-4 with TRBJ2-3; 13 bases are a match to TRBD2. Looked up from germline, CDR1 is MRHNA and CDR2 is SNTAGT. The CDR3 consists of 16 residues. The V and J ends lost 3 bases and 4 bases, in that order; junction bases with no gene match: 4. The DNA for the CDR3 is TGTGCCAGCAGTGAACTAGCGGGAGGGCCATCAGATACGCAGTATTTT. Translated: CASSELAGGPSDTQYF.

This clonotype came up many times. J is TRBJ2-7 and V is TRBV20-1, with D possibly being TRBD1 (5 bases). Germline CDR1 is DFQATT and CDR2 is SNEGSKA (reference sequence). The CDR3 is made up of 14 amino acids. V lost 4 bases, J lost 3 bases, and 16 bases lay in between. The CDR3 DNA reads as TGCAGTGCTACACACCGACAGCTTCTCTACGAGCAGTACTTC. Encoded protein: CSATHRQLLYEQYF.

This clonotype was counted only a few times. This chain joins TRBV9 and TRBJ1-5, with D tentatively TRBD1 (5 bases). The V end lost 0 bases, the J end lost 5 bases, and 18 bases lay between the germline ends. The length of the CDR3 is 17 residues. CDR1 and CDR2 from the germline V gene are SGDLS and YYNGEE. The CDR3 DNA is TGTGCCAGCAGCGTAGGAGGGGACCCCCGGCCGGATCAGCCCCAGCATTTT. Translated, it gives CASSVGGDPRPDQPQHF.

This clonotype was observed many times. The genes are TRBV20-1 and TRBJ2-7; 13 nucleotides align to TRBD2. Germline-derived CDR1 and CDR2 are DFQATT and SNEGSKA (reference sequence). The junction had 7 bases not matched to a gene; V was cut back by 5 bases and J by 3 bases. The CDR3 contains 15 residues. In nucleotides, the CDR3 is TGCAGTGCTGCCGGACTAGCGGGAGTAATCTACGAGCAGTACTTC. Translating gives CSAAGLAGVIYEQYF.